A single sample gave rise to the 29 T cell receptor beta chains below, sequenced in a study of OX40 agonist ivuxolimab in advanced cancers. Generated by immunoSEQ multiplex PCR, the TCRdb table keeps only in-frame clones and is missing some. The table shows about 61,000 clones, with 92% occurring only once. This sample comprised CD4+ or CD8+ T cells sorted from blood, obtained in a trial of the OX40 agonist ivuxolimab. The source is an adult with an advanced solid tumor such as melanoma, head and neck, liver or kidney cancer.

The chain recombines TRBV9 with TRBJ2-7; no clear D. V was pared by 0 bases and J by 6 bases, with 13 bases between. This CDR3 spans 14 amino acids. The germline V gene encodes CDR1 SGDLS and CDR2 YYNGEE. CDR3 in amino acids: CASSVVARFGEQYF. The CDR3 nucleotides read TGTGCCAGCAGCGTAGTGGCGCGCTTTGGCGAGCAGTACTTC.

CDR3 DNA: TGTGCCTGGAGTGTACTGGGACTAGTTAGCAATGAGCAGTTCTTC. Its protein is CAWSVLGLVSNEQFF. The genes are TRBV30 and TRBJ2-1; 8 nucleotides match TRBD2. The CDR3 runs to 15 residues. Germline V gives CDR1 GTSNPN, CDR2 SVGIG (reference sequence). The V segment lost 0 bases and the J segment 6 bases; nucleotides outside the gene matches: 7.

The chain employs TRBV28 and TRBJ1-2; a possible D gene is TRBD1 (5 bases). Looked up from germline, CDR1 is MDHEN and CDR2 is SYDVKM. The CDR3 totals 12 residues. The V and J ends lost 3 bases and 7 bases respectively, with 9 bases between them. CDR3 nucleotides: TGTGCCAGCAGTTTCGGCGGGGGTGGCTACACCTTC. It codes for CASSFGGGGYTF.

This chain connects TRBV9 to TRBJ1-2, with 7 bases matching TRBD1. The CDR3 contains 14 residues. With V trimmed by 0 bases and J by 5 bases, 4 bases remained unmatched. Germline CDR1 is SGDLS and CDR2 is YYNGEE. The CDR3 loop reads CASSVGGTAYGYTF. The CDR3 DNA is TGTGCCAGCAGCGTAGGGGGGACAGCTTATGGCTACACCTTC.

The rearrangement joins TRBV9 to TRBJ2-1; D remains unclear. The CDR3 is 13 amino acids. The V end was cut by 4 bases, the J end by 2 bases, with 7 bases between. The germline V gene encodes CDR1 SGDLS and CDR2 YYNGEE. CDR3 sequence: CASSPTTYNEQFF. The CDR3, as DNA: TGTGCCAGCAGCCCAACGACCTACAATGAGCAGTTCTTC.

This clone was detected a few times. This chain uses TRBV13 with TRBJ1-1, with D perhaps TRBD1 (6 bases). The CDR3 is 14 residues long. V was pared by 3 bases and J by 4 bases, with 12 bases between. Per the germline V gene, CDR1 is PRHDT and CDR2 is FYEKMQ (reference sequence). CDR3 nucleotides: TGTGCCAGCAGCTTCCCCACAGGGACCACTGAAGCTTTCTTT. Translated, it gives CASSFPTGTTEAFF. The whole variable domain, remainder taken from reference TRBV13 and TRBJ1-1, is AAGVIQSPRHLIKEKRETATLKCYPIPRHDTVYWYQQGPGQDPQFLISFYEKMQSDKGSIPDRFSAQQFSDYHSELNMSSLELGDSALYFCASSFPTGTTEAFFGQGTRLTVV.

V usage is TRBV28 and J usage is TRBJ2-1; 9 bases align to TRBD1. Germline values: CDR1 MDHEN, CDR2 SYDVKM. There are 16 residues in the CDR3. V shed 2 bases and J 8 bases; nucleotides not matched to a gene: 10. CDR3 sequence (DNA): TGTGCCAGCAGTTTAGTGGGGACAGGGCGTCTGGATGAGCAGTTCTTC. The encoded protein is CASSLVGTGRLDEQFF.

A single count supports this clone. This chain links TRBV28 with TRBJ1-6, with D tentatively TRBD1 (5 bases). Deletions cut 2 bases from V and 9 bases from J, with 14 bases between. The CDR3 spans 15 residues. The germline gives CDR1 MDHEN, CDR2 SYDVKM. DNA for the CDR3: TGTGCCAGCAGTTTAGGCGAGGGGTTGACTTCACCCCTCCACTTT. It yields the protein CASSLGEGLTSPLHF.

V gene TRBV7-6 combines with J gene TRBJ1-6; maybe TRBD1 (6 bases). CDR1 SGHVS and CDR2 FNYEAQ come from the germline V gene. V gave up 5 bases and J gave up 9 bases, with 14 bases separating them. The CDR3 length is 14 residues. The CDR3 DNA follows: TGTGCCAGCAGCCCCACAGGGAGTGGTTCACCCCTCCACTTT. It translates to CASSPTGSGSPLHF.

V is TRBV27 and J is TRBJ1-1; TRBD1 might be the D (5 bases). Trimming removed 3 bases from V and 1 base from J, with 12 bases in between. Germline lookup yields CDR1 MNHEY and CDR2 SMNVEV (reference sequence). This CDR3 contains 15 residues. In DNA form, the CDR3 reads TGTGCCAGCAGTTTTTCAACAGGAGCGAACACTGAAGCTTTCTTT. Residues: CASSFSTGANTEAFF.

This clone was found a few times. The J gene is TRBJ1-1, the V gene TRBV18, with a tentative D call TRBD1 (6 bases). V was cut by 3 bases and J by 4 bases, with 9 bases left in between. The CDR3 covers 13 residues. Germline CDR1 reads KGHSH; CDR2 reads LQKENI. CDR3 amino acids: CASSPLDSTEAFF. DNA for the CDR3: TGTGCCAGCTCACCGCTGGACAGCACTGAAGCTTTCTTT.

V is TRBV5-8 and J is TRBJ2-7; the D gene is possibly TRBD1 (6 bases). The V gene's germline CDR1 is SGHTS and CDR2 YDEGEE. V was pared by 2 bases and J by 3 bases, with 18 bases between. The CDR3 extends over 16 amino acids. The CDR3 here is CASSFLQGLMVYEQYF. CDR3 in DNA: TGTGCCAGCAGCTTCCTACAGGGTTTGATGGTCTACGAGCAGTACTTC.

The V and J genes are TRBV28 and TRBJ2-7; D is undetermined. The CDR3 spans 14 residues. Germline assignment: CDR1 MDHEN and CDR2 SYDVKM. Between the trimmed V and J ends, which lost 8 bases and 2 bases, there was a span of 16 bases. The CDR3 region is CASPEAEFTYEQYF. In DNA form, the CDR3 reads TGTGCCAGCCCTGAGGCGGAATTTACCTACGAGCAGTACTTC.

The rearrangement uses TRBV7-2 and TRBJ1-1; D is undetermined. The CDR3 covers 14 residues. Trimming left V 2 bases short and J 4 bases short, with 11 bases between. Germline lookup yields CDR1 SGHTA and CDR2 FQGNSA. The CDR3 DNA follows: TGTGCCAGCAGCTTAAGGCAGGTCGGCACTGAAGCTTTCTTT. This gives the protein CASSLRQVGTEAFF.

This clone appeared once. The chain uses TRBV6-5 and TRBJ1-6; D is ambiguous. CDR1 and CDR2 (germline): MNHEY, SVGAGI. This CDR3 comprises 13 residues. Trimming removed 7 bases from V and 8 bases from J, with 12 bases in between. Written as DNA, the CDR3 is TGTGCCAGCAAAGGGTGGTTAGATTCACCCCTCCACTTT. Translated: CASKGWLDSPLHF.

The V call is TRBV27, the J call TRBJ1-1; no reliable D call. CDR1 and CDR2 (germline): MNHEY, SMNVEV (reference sequence). CDR3 length: 15 residues. Trimming left V 6 bases short and J 6 bases short, with 20 bases between. CDR3: CASSRGATGRSEAFF. CDR3 sequence (DNA): TGTGCCAGCAGCCGAGGTGCAACGGGGAGGTCTGAAGCTTTCTTT.

J is TRBJ1-1 and V is TRBV30, with D hard to call. V was cut by 0 bases and J by 7 bases, with 6 bases left in between. Germline values: CDR1 GTSNPN, CDR2 SVGIG (reference sequence). The CDR3 extends over 11 amino acids. The CDR3 region is CAWSVGLEAFF. CDR3 nucleotides: TGTGCCTGGAGTGTTGGCCTTGAAGCTTTCTTT. Full variable domain (outside the CDR3, taken from reference TRBV30 and TRBJ1-1): SQTIHQWPATLVQPVGSPLSLECTVEGTSNPNLYWYRQAAGRGLQLLFYSVGIGQISSEVPQNLSASRPQDRQFILSSKKLLLSDSGFYLCAWSVGLEAFFGQGTRLTVV.

V gene TRBV7-8 combines with J gene TRBJ2-5, with D uncertain. The tail of the sequence fits TRBJ2-7 better, so the J call may be wrong. The CDR3 extends over 14 amino acids. Per germline, CDR1 SGHVS and CDR2 FQNEAQ. As DNA, the CDR3 is TGTGCCAGCTCCGTTGGCCAAGGAACCTACGAGCAGTACTTC. Amino acid sequence: CASSVGQGTYEQYF.

The rearrangement uses TRBV4-1 and TRBJ1-5, with D possibly matching TRBD1 (5 bases). V lost 0 bases and J 6 bases, leaving 12 bases between the germline ends. The CDR3 has 15 residues. From germline, CDR1 is MGHRA and CDR2 YSYEKL. The CDR3 coding sequence is TGCGCCAGCAGCCAAGATGCCAGGGAAAGTCAGCCCCAGCATTTT. This codes for CASSQDARESQPQHF.

This sequence joins TRBV4-1 and TRBJ2-7; TRBD1 matches at 8 bases. The CDR3 has 16 residues. Germline assignment: CDR1 MGHRA and CDR2 YSYEKL. The junction had 11 bases not matched to a gene; V was cut back by 2 bases and J by 5 bases. CDR3 region: CASSQRQGIQHDEQYF. The CDR3 bases are TGCGCCAGCAGCCAACGACAGGGGATCCAACATGACGAGCAGTACTTC.

This rearrangement joins TRBV19 to TRBJ2-4; D is unresolved. Germline-derived CDR1 and CDR2 are LNHDA and SQIVND (reference sequence). This CDR3 has 15 amino acids. V lost 3 bases, J lost 0 bases, and 9 bases lay in between. CDR3 DNA: TGTGCCAGTAGTATGTGGGCCCTAGCCAAAAACATTCAGTACTTC. Protein sequence: CASSMWALAKNIQYF.

This clone appeared once. V and J are TRBV27 and TRBJ2-1, with no clear D. The CDR3 has 15 amino acids. Per germline, CDR1 MNHEY and CDR2 SMNVEV (reference sequence). Between the trimmed V and J ends, which lost 7 bases and 5 bases, there was a span of 18 bases. CDR3 sequence: CASTSRLLGHNEQFF. CDR3 DNA sequence: TGTGCCAGCACCTCTCGCCTACTGGGCCACAATGAGCAGTTCTTC.

The chain has TRBV27 and TRBJ2-1, with no clear D. V lost 5 bases and J lost 6, with 17 bases in between. Germline CDR1 and CDR2: MNHEY and SMNVEV (reference sequence). This CDR3 comprises 15 residues. The CDR3 DNA is TGTGCCAGCAGTCAACACCTAGTGTCGGGCAATGAGCAGTTCTTC. Amino acids: CASSQHLVSGNEQFF.

The chain couples TRBV19 to TRBJ1-1; no reliable D call. Trimming shortened V by 5 bases and J by 3 bases, and 16 bases separated the two germline ends. The V gene's germline CDR1 is LNHDA and CDR2 SQIVND (reference sequence). This CDR3 comprises 15 residues. The CDR3 nucleotides are TGTGCCAGTAGTCTCCACCCCGGAATACACACTGAAGCTTTCTTT. Protein sequence: CASSLHPGIHTEAFF.

This clone appeared a single time. CDR3 in amino acids: CASSLGERPIEQYF. CDR3 sequence (DNA): TGTGCCAGCAGCCTAGGTGAACGACCGATCGAGCAGTACTTC. The rearrangement links TRBV9 to TRBJ2-7; D unresolved. V was clipped by 4 bases and J by 6 bases, with 17 bases between them. The CDR3 spans 14 residues. The germline V gene encodes CDR1 SGDLS and CDR2 YYNGEE.

The chain is built from TRBV10-3 and TRBJ2-1; D gene unclear. Trimming took off 6 bases at V and 0 bases at J, with 18 bases between the two ends. The CDR3 is made up of 17 amino acids. Per the germline V gene, CDR1 is ENHRY and CDR2 is SYGVKD. The CDR3 is CAISFGFGERSYNEQFF. The CDR3 DNA sequence: TGTGCCATCAGCTTTGGTTTTGGCGAGCGCTCCTACAATGAGCAGTTCTTC.

The V call is TRBV5-1, the J call TRBJ2-1; a weak D match, TRBD2 (6 bases). Trimming removed 7 bases from V and 3 bases from J, with 20 bases in between. In germline, CDR1 is SGHRS, CDR2 YFSETQ. The CDR3 sequence is 16 residues long. CDR3 in DNA: TGCGCCAGCCAGAACCGAAGCGGGCCGTACTACAATGAGCAGTTCTTC. Translating it yields CASQNRSGPYYNEQFF.

This chain joins TRBV13 and TRBJ2-1; D ambiguous. With 1 base removed from V and 9 bases from J, the gap between germline ends came to 10 bases. The CDR3 runs 13 residues. CDR1 PRHDT and CDR2 FYEKMQ come from the germline V gene (reference sequence). In DNA, the CDR3 is TGTGCCAGCAGCTTAGTGGCGGCGGCTGAGCAGTTCTTC. It is translated as CASSLVAAAEQFF. Looking up the rest from reference TRBV13 and TRBJ2-1 gives the full variable domain: AAGVIQSPRHLIKEKRETATLKCYPIPRHDTVYWYQQGPGQDPQFLISFYEKMQSDKGSIPDRFSAQQFSDYHSELNMSSLELGDSALYFCASSLVAAAEQFFGPGTRLTVL.

This clone showed up just once. The chain combines TRBV9 with TRBJ2-3; D is undetermined. Germline V gene sequence: CDR1 SGDLS, CDR2 YYNGEE. The CDR3 runs to 15 residues. Trimming took off 0 bases at V and 3 bases at J, with 11 bases between the two ends. The CDR3 bases are TGTGCCAGCAGCGTAGGCTCAACGTCGACAGATACGCAGTATTTT. It translates to CASSVGSTSTDTQYF.